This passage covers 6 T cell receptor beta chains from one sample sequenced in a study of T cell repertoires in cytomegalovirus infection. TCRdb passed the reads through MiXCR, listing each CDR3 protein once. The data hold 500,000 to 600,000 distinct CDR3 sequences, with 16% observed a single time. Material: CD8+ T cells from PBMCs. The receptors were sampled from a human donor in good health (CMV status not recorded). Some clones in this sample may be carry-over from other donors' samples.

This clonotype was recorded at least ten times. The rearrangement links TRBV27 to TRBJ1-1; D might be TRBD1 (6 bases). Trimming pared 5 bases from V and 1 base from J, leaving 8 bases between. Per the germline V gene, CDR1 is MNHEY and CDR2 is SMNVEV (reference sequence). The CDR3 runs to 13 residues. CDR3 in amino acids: CASSGGQNTEAFF. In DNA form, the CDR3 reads TGTGCCAGCAGTGGGGGACAGAACACTGAAGCTTTCTTT.

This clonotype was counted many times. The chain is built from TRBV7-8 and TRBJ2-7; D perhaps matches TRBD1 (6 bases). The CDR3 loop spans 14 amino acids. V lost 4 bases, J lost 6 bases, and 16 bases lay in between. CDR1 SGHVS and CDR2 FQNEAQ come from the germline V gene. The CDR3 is CASSSLRTGSEQYF. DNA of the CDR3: TGTGCCAGCAGCTCCCTTCGAACAGGGTCCGAGCAGTACTTC.

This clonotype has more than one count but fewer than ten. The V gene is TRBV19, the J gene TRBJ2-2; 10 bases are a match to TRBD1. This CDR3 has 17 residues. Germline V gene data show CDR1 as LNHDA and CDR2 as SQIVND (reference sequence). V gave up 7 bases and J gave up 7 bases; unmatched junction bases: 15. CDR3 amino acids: CASIKRGDRGAIGELFF. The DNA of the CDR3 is TGTGCCAGTATCAAGAGGGGGGACAGGGGCGCAATCGGGGAGCTGTTTTTT.

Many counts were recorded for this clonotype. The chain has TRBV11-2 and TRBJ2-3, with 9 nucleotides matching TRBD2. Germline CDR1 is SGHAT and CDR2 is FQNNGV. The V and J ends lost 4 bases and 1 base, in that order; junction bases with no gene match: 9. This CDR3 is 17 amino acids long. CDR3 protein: CASSSIGASGGTDTQYF. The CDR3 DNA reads TGTGCCAGCAGCTCCATTGGGGCTAGCGGGGGCACAGATACGCAGTATTTT.

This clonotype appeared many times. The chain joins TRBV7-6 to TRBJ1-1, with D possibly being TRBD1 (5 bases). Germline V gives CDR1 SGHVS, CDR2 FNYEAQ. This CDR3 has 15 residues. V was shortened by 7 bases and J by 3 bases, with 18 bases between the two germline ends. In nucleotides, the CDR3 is TGTGCCAGCATTCTAATGCGGGGGGGTGACACTGAAGCTTTCTTT. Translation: CASILMRGGDTEAFF.

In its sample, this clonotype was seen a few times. The CDR3 is CASSDSAYTDTQYF. The CDR3 bases are TGCGCCAGCAGCGACAGTGCTTACACGGATACGCAGTATTTT. The chain recombines TRBV10-2 with TRBJ2-3; possible D gene TRBD1, 5 bases. This CDR3 contains 14 residues. Trimming shortened V by 6 bases and J by 6 bases, and 16 bases separated the two germline ends. CDR1 WSHSY and CDR2 SAAADI come from the germline V gene.